This T cell receptor beta chain stems from a study of control samples from healthy donors and cancer patients. This table comes from immunoSEQ multiplex PCR, and its TCRdb copy is limited to in-frame clones, with some not included. This sample has fewer than 200,000 clones, with roughly 95% found just once. Germline V lookup: CDR1 SNHLY, CDR2 FYNNEI. V was clipped by 4 bases and J by 2 bases, with 6 bases between them. The CDR3 runs 12 residues. This clone appeared once. Sequencing was done on a sample of blood. The rearrangement joins TRBV2 to TRBJ2-7, with D uncertain. The source is a woman in her sixties in good health. This CDR3 is CASSGHTYEQYF. The CDR3 nucleotides read TGTGCCAGCAGTGGACATACCTACGAGCAGTACTTC.